The 5 T cell receptor beta chains below all came from one sample that was sequenced in a study of blood T cell repertoires in COVID-19. Method: immunoSEQ multiplex PCR; TCRdb's copy keeps in-frame clones and lacks some. The sample shows 95,000 to 110,000 clones, about three quarters of them seen only once. Specimen: peripheral blood. Source of these receptors: a man between 65 and 85 years old with acute or convalescent COVID-19.

This clone was counted a single time. The gene calls are TRBV5-1 and TRBJ2-5, with D maybe TRBD2 (6 bases). The V end lost 0 bases, the J end lost 9 bases, and 18 bases lay between the germline ends. This CDR3 is 15 amino acids long. The germline V gene encodes CDR1 SGHRS and CDR2 YFSETQ. The CDR3 bases are TGCGCCAGCAGCTTGGAACCAGTTAACTCGGGGGCCCAGTACTTC. It specifies CASSLEPVNSGAQYF.

This clone was detected ten times or more. CDR3 nucleotides: TGTGCCAGCAGGTTTTCCCCCACCGGGGACACCGGGGAGCTGTTTTTT. Translated: CASRFSPTGDTGELFF. The chain joins TRBV7-6 to TRBJ2-2; tentatively, D is TRBD2 (5 bases). Germline V gene lookup returns CDR1 SGHVS and CDR2 FNYEAQ. The CDR3 is made up of 16 amino acids. The ends were cut back, 6 bases at V and 3 bases at J, with 17 bases in the middle.

J is TRBJ1-5 and V is TRBV5-4; D is unresolved. Germline assignment: CDR1 SGHNT and CDR2 YYREEE (reference sequence). The length of the CDR3 is 10 residues. The V and J ends lost 7 bases and 9 bases respectively, with 8 bases between them. The chain's CDR3 is CASAAGPQHF. CDR3 nucleotides: TGTGCCAGCGCCGCGGGGCCCCAGCATTTT.

This clone was seen only once. The CDR3 reads CASGTSGGSGANVLTF. The CDR3 DNA reads as TGTGCCAGTGGGACTAGCGGGGGGTCTGGGGCCAACGTCCTGACTTTC. J is TRBJ2-6 and V is TRBV19, with TRBD2 matching 15 bases. J gave up 1 base and V 8 bases, and 0 bases lay outside the gene matches. Germline-derived CDR1 and CDR2 are LNHDA and SQIVND (reference sequence). This CDR3 has 16 amino acids.

This chain connects TRBV7-6 to TRBJ2-3, with 8 bases aligning to TRBD2. V shed 8 bases and J 1 base; nucleotides not matched to a gene: 11. From germline, CDR1 is SGHVS and CDR2 FNYEAQ. The CDR3 has 16 residues. The CDR3 nucleotides read TGTGCCAGCCCTCGGTCGGGGGGGCGGGGCACAGATACGCAGTATTTT. Translating gives CASPRSGGRGTDTQYF.